This T cell receptor (beta chain) was found in a study of control samples from healthy donors and cancer patients. The V gene's germline CDR1 is LGHNA and CDR2 YSLEER. The CDR3 is 14 residues long. With V trimmed by 4 bases and J by 3 bases, 3 bases remained unmatched. Produced via immunoSEQ multiplex PCR; TCRdb's table is partial and in-frame only. The data hold approximately 89,000 clones, with over 75% observed a single time. The sequencing input was blood. The sequence was obtained from a woman between 35 and 50 years old in good health. The chain joins TRBV4-3 to TRBJ2-7, with 10 bases aligning to TRBD2. The CDR3 spells CASSPGLASYEQYF. The CDR3 DNA reads as TGCGCCAGCAGCCCGGGACTAGCGAGCTACGAGCAGTACTTC.